This T cell receptor beta chain is drawn from a study of T cells in Graves' hyperthyroidism and ophthalmopathy. Researchers amplified the TCR beta CDR3 regions from RNA transcripts. HTBI primers were used for first-round RT-PCR of the TCR CDR3. TCRdb reanalysed the multiplex PCR reads using MiXCR and keeps one entry per CDR3 protein. Among 660,000 or so distinct CDR3 sequences, 45% were seen once, and the ten largest hold 6.5% to 9%. Germline CDR1 is LNHNV and CDR2 is YYDKDF (reference sequence). The CDR3 runs to 14 residues. V lost 3 bases and J 5 bases, leaving 13 bases between the germline ends. Exclusion followed for patients with uncontrolled infection, other autoimmune disease, pregnancy or lactation. Diagnoses used clinical symptoms, serum thyroxine and TRAb, thyroid ultrasound and orbital computed tomography. Details on this clonotype: Its target is unknown.

Points from the study as a whole: Ophthalmopathy could be told apart from stable hyperthyroidism with a 13 V-J model. Among thyroid clonotypes expanded above 0.001, most also appeared in blood.

The receptor was derived from an adult man with Graves' disease, either hyperthyroidism or ophthalmopathy (not recorded which). The sample taken for sequencing was peripheral blood or thyroid tissue (not recorded which). The V call is TRBV15, the J call TRBJ2-5, with unresolved D. In nucleotides, the CDR3 is TGTGCCACCAGCAGCTCCCACGTGGTGGAGACCCAGTACTTC. The encoded protein is CATSSSHVVETQYF.